This T cell receptor beta chain was identified in a study of T cell changes during pregnancy in multiple sclerosis. The germline gives CDR1 GTSNPN, CDR2 SVGIG (reference sequence). Trimming pared 4 bases from V and 0 bases from J, leaving 9 bases between. The CDR3 length is 13 residues. Sequenced by immunoSEQ multiplex PCR; TCRdb stores in-frame clones only, minus some. The sample includes around 56,000 clones, 75% to 90% of them seen just once. J is TRBJ2-5 and V is TRBV30; no clear D. The receptor comes from a female donor with multiple sclerosis, enrolled in a pregnancy study. The specimen comprised peripheral blood, sampled after pregnancy. In DNA, the CDR3 is TGTGCCTGGAAGTCAGCGTACCAAGAGACCCAGTACTTC. Its translation: CAWKSAYQETQYF.